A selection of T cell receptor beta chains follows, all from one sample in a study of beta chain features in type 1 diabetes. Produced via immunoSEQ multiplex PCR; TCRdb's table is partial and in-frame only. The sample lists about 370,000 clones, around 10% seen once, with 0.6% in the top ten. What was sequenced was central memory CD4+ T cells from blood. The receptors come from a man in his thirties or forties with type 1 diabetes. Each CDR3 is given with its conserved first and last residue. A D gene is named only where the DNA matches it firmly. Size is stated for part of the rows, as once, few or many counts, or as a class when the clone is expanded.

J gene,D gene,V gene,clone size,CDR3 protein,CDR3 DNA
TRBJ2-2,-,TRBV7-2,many,CASSPRQVPGELFF,TGTGCCAGCAGCCCGCGACAGGTCCCCGGGGAGCTGTTTTTT
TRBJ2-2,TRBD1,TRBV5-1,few,CASSPTDRANTGELFF,TGCGCCAGCAGCCCGACCGACAGGGCTAACACCGGGGAGCTGTTTTTT
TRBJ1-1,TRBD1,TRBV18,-,CASSPQTGFDTEAFF,TGTGCCAGCTCACCACAGACAGGGTTCGACACTGAAGCTTTCTTT
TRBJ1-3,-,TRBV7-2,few,CASSPRGQGIGNTIYF,TGTGCCAGCAGCCCCCGGGGGCAGGGGATTGGAAACACCATATATTTT
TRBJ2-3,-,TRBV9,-,CASSRRAASTDTQYF,TGTGCCAGCAGTCGACGGGCCGCTAGCACAGATACGCAGTATTTT
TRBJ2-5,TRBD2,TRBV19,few,CASRGRAIETQYF,TGTGCCAGTAGAGGGAGGGCAATCGAGACCCAGTACTTC
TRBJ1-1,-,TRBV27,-,CASSLPSLGNTEAFF,TGTGCCAGCAGTTTGCCGAGCTTGGGGAACACTGAAGCTTTCTTT
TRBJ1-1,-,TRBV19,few,CASSLGEPRPEAFF,TGTGCCAGTAGCTTAGGTGAGCCCCGTCCTGAAGCTTTCTTT
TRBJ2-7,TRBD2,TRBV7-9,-,CASSYQAGDNEQYF,TGTGCCAGCAGCTACCAAGCGGGAGATAACGAGCAGTACTTC
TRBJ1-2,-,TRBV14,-,CASSQVQDIARGYTF,TGTGCCAGCAGCCAAGTTCAGGATATTGCTCGTGGCTACACCTTC
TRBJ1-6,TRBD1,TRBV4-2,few,CASSQEGQGKSPLHF,TGTGCCAGCAGCCAAGAAGGACAGGGTAAATCACCCCTCCACTTT
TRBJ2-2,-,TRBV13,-,CASSLKGGQYTGELFF,TGTGCCAGCAGCTTAAAGGGGGGGCAATACACCGGGGAGCTGTTTTTT
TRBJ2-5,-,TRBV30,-,CAWTLSALRGDQYF,TGTGCCTGGACCTTATCTGCTTTAAGGGGGGACCAGTACTTC
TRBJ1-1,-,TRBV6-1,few,CASSAGTLMNTEAFF,TGTGCCAGCAGTGCAGGTACCCTCATGAACACTGAAGCTTTCTTT
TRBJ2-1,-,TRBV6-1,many,CASSEVGRGDEQFF,TGTGCCAGCAGTGAAGTCGGCAGGGGCGATGAGCAGTTCTTC
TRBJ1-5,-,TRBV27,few,CASRRLSSDSNQPQHF,TGTGCCAGCAGGAGGTTATCGAGTGATAGCAATCAGCCCCAGCATTTT
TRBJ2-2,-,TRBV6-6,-,CASSHKNQGSGELFF,TGTGCCAGCAGTCACAAAAATCAGGGATCCGGGGAGCTGTTTTTT
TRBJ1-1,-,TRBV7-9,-,CASSTGRGVTEAFF,TGTGCCAGCAGCACCGGGCGGGGGGTGACTGAAGCTTTCTTT
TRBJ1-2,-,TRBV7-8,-,CASSLSRGSYTF,TGTGCCAGCAGCTTATCTCGAGGCAGCTACACCTTC
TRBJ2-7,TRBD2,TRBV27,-,CASSSGLAGTREQYF,TGTGCCAGCAGTTCCGGACTAGCGGGAACTCGCGAGCAGTACTTC
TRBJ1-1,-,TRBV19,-,CASSRTMNTEAFF,TGTGCCAGTAGCCGGACCATGAACACTGAAGCTTTCTTT
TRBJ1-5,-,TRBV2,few,CASTQGANQPQHF,TGTGCCAGCACCCAGGGAGCCAATCAGCCCCAGCATTTT
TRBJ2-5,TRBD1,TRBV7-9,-,CASSLAPSPGGTQYF,TGTGCCAGCAGCTTAGCGCCGTCACCAGGGGGGACCCAGTACTTC
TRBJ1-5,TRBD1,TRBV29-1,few,CSVQQGGNQPQHF,TGCAGCGTTCAACAGGGGGGCAATCAGCCCCAGCATTTT
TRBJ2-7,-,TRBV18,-,CASEGGRYEQYF,TGTGCCTCAGAAGGGGGGCGGTACGAGCAGTACTTC
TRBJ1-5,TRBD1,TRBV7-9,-,CASSYGQGDQPQHF,TGTGCCAGCAGCTACGGACAGGGCGACCAGCCCCAGCATTTT
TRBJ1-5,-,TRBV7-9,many,CASSPRREGDQHF,TGTGCCAGCAGCCCGAGAAGAGAAGGGGACCAGCATTTT
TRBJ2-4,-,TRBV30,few,CAWSAGTVKNIQYF,TGTGCCTGGAGCGCCGGGACCGTCAAAAACATTCAGTACTTC
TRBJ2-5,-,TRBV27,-,CASSREGVKETQYF,TGTGCCAGCAGTCGAGAGGGGGTAAAGGAGACCCAGTACTTC
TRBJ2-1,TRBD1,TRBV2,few,CASSDRAHYNEQFF,TGTGCCAGCAGCGACAGGGCTCACTACAATGAGCAGTTCTTC
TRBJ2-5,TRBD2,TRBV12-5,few,CASGQYASGRVETQYF,TGTGCTAGTGGGCAATACGCTAGCGGGAGGGTGGAGACCCAGTACTTC
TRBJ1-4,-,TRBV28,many,CASRPSGSEKLFF,TGTGCCAGCAGACCCTCTGGGAGTGAAAAACTGTTTTTT
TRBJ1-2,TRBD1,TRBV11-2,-,CASSPAGTVNYGYTF,TGTGCCAGCAGCCCAGCCGGGACAGTCAACTATGGCTACACCTTC
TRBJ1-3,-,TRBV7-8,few,CASSLGTRSGNTIYF,TGTGCCAGCAGCTTAGGGACCCGCTCTGGAAACACCATATATTTT
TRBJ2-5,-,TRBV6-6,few,CASTGPGTQYF,TGTGCCAGCACAGGGCCCGGGACCCAGTACTTC
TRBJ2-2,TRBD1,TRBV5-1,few,CASSLRQGGNTGELFF,TGCGCCAGCAGCTTGAGACAGGGCGGGAACACCGGGGAGCTGTTTTTT
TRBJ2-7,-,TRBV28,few,CASTLLVGGGEQYF,TGTGCCAGCACCCTGCTAGTGGGAGGGGGCGAGCAGTACTTC
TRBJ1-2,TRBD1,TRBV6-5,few,CASSTGGYGYTF,TGTGCCAGCAGTACAGGGGGCTATGGCTACACCTTC
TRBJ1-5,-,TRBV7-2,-,CASSLGGSDQPQHF,TGTGCCAGCAGCTTAGGGGGTTCGGATCAGCCCCAGCATTTT
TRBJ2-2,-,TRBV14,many,CASAGTINTGELFF,TGTGCCAGCGCAGGGACGATCAACACCGGGGAGCTGTTTTTT
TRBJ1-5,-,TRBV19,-,CASSISRTASRQPQHF,TGTGCCAGTAGTATCTCGAGGACAGCCTCACGTCAGCCCCAGCATTTT
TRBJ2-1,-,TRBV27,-,CASSSPGSYNEQFF,TGTGCCAGCAGTTCCCCCGGCTCCTACAATGAGCAGTTCTTC
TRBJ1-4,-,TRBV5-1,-,CASSLGQGREKLFF,TGCGCCAGCAGCTTGGGTCAGGGCAGAGAAAAACTGTTTTTT
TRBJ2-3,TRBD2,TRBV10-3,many,CAIREGGRITDTQYF,TGTGCCATCCGCGAGGGAGGGCGTATCACAGATACGCAGTATTTT
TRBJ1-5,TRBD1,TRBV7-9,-,CASSLGTGSLRSNQPQHF,TGTGCCAGCAGCTTAGGGACAGGGAGTCTAAGAAGCAATCAGCCCCAGCATTTT
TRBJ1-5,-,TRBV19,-,CASRSTNQPQHF,TGTGCCAGTAGGTCTACCAATCAGCCCCAGCATTTT
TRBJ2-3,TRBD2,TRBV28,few,CASSSPGLASSDTQYF,TGTGCCAGCAGTTCCCCTGGACTAGCGTCTTCAGATACGCAGTATTTT
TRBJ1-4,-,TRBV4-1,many,CASSLSPGPGSEKLFF,TGCGCCAGCAGCCTTTCACCGGGACCAGGGAGCGAAAAACTGTTTTTT